The source of this T cell receptor beta chain is a study of preoperative IRX-2 immunotherapy in early breast cancer. Treatment described: preoperative locoregional IRX-2 cytokine immunotherapy. Profiled with immunoSEQ multiplex PCR; TCRdb holds only in-frame clones, not every one. There are 20,000 to 30,000 clones in the sample; just under 80% occur only once, and 2% to 2.5% lies in the top ten. The sample was lymph node tissue, taken before IRX-2 immunotherapy. This TCR derives from a human donor with breast cancer.

This CDR3 is CASSYSRDTGLYNSPLHF. DNA for the CDR3: TGTGCCAGCAGTTACTCGAGGGACACCGGACTGTATAATTCACCCCTCCACTTT. The chain carries TRBV6-8 and TRBJ1-6, with a tentative D call TRBD1 (6 bases). The CDR3 covers 18 residues. The germline V gene encodes CDR1 MNHGY and CDR2 SAAAGT. V was clipped by 0 bases and J by 4 bases, with 16 bases between them.